This T cell receptor beta chain came from a study of radiotherapy plus CTLA-4 blockade in lung cancer. Whole-study results and caveats: The best prediction of response reportedly came from early blood T cell clone dynamics, with interferon-beta. An expansion of tumor-derived TCR clones occurred in blood after radiotherapy plus ipilimumab.

The study treated chemo-refractory metastatic non-small-cell lung cancer patients with focal radiation plus ipilimumab CTLA-4 blockade. Germline CDR1 is MNHEY and CDR2 is SVGAGI. The CDR3 covers 14 residues. V was clipped by 8 bases and J by 0 bases, with 14 bases between them. This clone was seen a handful of times. Its antigen is not known. Assay: immunoSEQ multiplex PCR; the TCRdb copy retains only in-frame clones and omits some. The top ten hold approximately 16% of the sample, which has around 71,000 clones, 70% to 80% seen once. Here the sequenced sample was peripheral blood, taken from a patient treated with radiotherapy plus ipilimumab. The chain links TRBV6-5 to TRBJ2-7; tentative D call: TRBD1 (6 bases). This sequence was found in a human donor with non-small cell lung cancer whose response to radiotherapy plus ipilimumab could not be evaluated. Some clones in this sample may be carry-over from other donors' samples. CDR3 sequence: CASGGFTSSYEQYF. The CDR3 bases are TGTGCCAGCGGGGGCTTTACGTCCTCCTACGAGCAGTACTTC.